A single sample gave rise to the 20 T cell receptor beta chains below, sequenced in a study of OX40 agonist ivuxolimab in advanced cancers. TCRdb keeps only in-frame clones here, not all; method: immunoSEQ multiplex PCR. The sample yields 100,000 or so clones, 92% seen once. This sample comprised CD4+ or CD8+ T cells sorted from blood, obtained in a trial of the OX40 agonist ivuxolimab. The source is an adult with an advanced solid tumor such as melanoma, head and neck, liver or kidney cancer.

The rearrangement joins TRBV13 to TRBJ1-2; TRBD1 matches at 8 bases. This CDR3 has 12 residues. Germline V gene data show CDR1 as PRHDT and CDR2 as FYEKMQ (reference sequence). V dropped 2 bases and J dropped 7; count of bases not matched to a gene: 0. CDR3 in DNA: TGTGCCAGCAGCTTAACAGGGGGTGGCTACACCTTC. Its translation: CASSLTGGGYTF. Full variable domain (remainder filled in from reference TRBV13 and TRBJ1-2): AAGVIQSPRHLIKEKRETATLKCYPIPRHDTVYWYQQGPGQDPQFLISFYEKMQSDKGSIPDRFSAQQFSDYHSELNMSSLELGDSALYFCASSLTGGGYTFGSGTRLTVV.

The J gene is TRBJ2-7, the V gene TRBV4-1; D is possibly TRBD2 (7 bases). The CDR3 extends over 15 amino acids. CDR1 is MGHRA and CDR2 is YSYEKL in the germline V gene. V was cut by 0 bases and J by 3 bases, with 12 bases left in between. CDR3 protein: CASSQEPGGIYEQYF. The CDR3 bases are TGCGCCAGCAGCCAAGAGCCGGGGGGCATCTACGAGCAGTACTTC.

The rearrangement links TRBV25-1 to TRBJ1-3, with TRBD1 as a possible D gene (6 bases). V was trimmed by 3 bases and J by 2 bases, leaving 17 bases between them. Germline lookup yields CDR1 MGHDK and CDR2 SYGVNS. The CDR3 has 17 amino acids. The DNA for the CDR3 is TGTGCCAGCAGTGACCTAGGGGCCTACAGGGCTGGAAACACCATATATTTT. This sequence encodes CASSDLGAYRAGNTIYF.

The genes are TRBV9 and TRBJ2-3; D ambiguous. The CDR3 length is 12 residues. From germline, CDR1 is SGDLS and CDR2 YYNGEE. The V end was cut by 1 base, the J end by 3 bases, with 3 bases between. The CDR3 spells CASSVLTDTQYF. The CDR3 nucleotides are TGTGCCAGCAGCGTACTAACAGATACGCAGTATTTT.

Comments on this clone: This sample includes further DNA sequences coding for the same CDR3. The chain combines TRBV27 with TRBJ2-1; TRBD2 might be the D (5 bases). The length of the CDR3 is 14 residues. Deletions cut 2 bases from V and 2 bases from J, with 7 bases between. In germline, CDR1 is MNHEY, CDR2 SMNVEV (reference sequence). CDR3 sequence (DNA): TGTGCCAGCAGTTTAGGAGGTACCTACAATGAGCAGTTCTTC. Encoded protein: CASSLGGTYNEQFF.

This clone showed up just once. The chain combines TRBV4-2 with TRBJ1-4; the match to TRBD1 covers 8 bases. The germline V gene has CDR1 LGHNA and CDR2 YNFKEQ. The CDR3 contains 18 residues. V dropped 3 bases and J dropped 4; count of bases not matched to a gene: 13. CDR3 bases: TGTGCCAGCAGCCACCCGAGTCAGGACAGGGTCGGTAATGAAAAACTGTTTTTT. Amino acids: CASSHPSQDRVGNEKLFF.

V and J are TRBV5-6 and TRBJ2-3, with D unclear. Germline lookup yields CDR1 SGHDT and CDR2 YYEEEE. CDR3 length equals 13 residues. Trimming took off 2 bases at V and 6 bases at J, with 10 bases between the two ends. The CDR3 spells CASSFGTLDTQYF. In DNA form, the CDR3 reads TGTGCCAGCAGCTTCGGTACCCTTGATACGCAGTATTTT.

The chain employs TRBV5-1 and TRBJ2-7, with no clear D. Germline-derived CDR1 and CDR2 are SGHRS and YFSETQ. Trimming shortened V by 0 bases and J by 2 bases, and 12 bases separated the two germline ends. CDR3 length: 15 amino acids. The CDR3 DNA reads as TGCGCCAGCAGCTTGGAGGGCACTACCGCCTACGAGCAGTACTTC. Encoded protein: CASSLEGTTAYEQYF.

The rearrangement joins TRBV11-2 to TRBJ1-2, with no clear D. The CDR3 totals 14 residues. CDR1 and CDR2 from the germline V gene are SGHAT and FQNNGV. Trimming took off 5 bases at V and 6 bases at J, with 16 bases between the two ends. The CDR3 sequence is CASSPSGRRDGYTF. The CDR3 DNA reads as TGTGCCAGCAGCCCCTCCGGGAGGCGAGATGGCTACACCTTC. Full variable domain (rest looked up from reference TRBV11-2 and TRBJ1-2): EAGVAQSPRYKIIEKRQSVAFWCNPISGHATLYWYQQILGQGPKLLIQFQNNGVVDDSQLPKDRFSAERLKGVDSTLKIQPAKLEDSAVYLCASSPSGRRDGYTFGSGTRLTVV.

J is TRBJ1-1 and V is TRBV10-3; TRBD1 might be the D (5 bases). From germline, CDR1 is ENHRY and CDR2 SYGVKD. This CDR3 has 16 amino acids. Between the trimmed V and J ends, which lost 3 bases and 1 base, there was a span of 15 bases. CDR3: CAISDPPGRENTEAFF. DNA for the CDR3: TGTGCCATCAGTGATCCCCCAGGGAGGGAGAACACTGAAGCTTTCTTT.

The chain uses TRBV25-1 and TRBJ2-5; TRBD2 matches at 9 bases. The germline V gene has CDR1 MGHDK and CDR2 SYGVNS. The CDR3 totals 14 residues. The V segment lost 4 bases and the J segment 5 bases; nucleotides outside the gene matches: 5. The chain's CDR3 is CASSVGREGETQYF. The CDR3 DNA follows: TGTGCCAGCAGTGTAGGGCGGGAGGGCGAGACCCAGTACTTC.

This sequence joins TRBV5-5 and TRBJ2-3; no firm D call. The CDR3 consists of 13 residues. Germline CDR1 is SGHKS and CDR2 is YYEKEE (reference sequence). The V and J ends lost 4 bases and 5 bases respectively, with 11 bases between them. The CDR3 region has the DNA TGTGCCAGCAGCACCACGCCTCTAGATACGCAGTATTTT. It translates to CASSTTPLDTQYF.

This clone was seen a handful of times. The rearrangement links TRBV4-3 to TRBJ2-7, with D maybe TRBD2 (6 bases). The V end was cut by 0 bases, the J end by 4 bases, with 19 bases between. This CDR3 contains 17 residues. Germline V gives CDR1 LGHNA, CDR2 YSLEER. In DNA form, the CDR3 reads TGCGCCAGCAGCCAAGAGGCCAGACCGGGACTGCCATACGAGCAGTACTTC. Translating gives CASSQEARPGLPYEQYF.

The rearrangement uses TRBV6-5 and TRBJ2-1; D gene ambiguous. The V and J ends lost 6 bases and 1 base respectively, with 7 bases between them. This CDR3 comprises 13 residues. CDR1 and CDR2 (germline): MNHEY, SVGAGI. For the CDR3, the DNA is TGTGCCAGCAGGGACGGGTCCTACAATGAGCAGTTCTTC. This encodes CASRDGSYNEQFF.

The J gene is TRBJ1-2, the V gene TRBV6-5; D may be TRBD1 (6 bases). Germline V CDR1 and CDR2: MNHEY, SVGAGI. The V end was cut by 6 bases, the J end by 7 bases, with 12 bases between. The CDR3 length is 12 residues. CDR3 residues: CASRGAWIGYTF. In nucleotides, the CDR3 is TGTGCCAGCAGGGGGGCATGGATTGGCTACACCTTC.

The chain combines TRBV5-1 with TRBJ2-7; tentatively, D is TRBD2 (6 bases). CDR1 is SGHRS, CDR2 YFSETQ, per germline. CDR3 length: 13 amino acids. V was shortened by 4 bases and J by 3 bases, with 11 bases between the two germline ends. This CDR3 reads CASSPREIYEQYF. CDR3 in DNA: TGCGCCAGCAGCCCTCGGGAGATCTACGAGCAGTACTTC.

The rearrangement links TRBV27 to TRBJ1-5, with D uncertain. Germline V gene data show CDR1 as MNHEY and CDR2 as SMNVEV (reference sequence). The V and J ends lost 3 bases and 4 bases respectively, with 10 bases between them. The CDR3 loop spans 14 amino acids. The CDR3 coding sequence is TGTGCCAGCAGTTTGGGTACCGGGAATCAGCCCCAGCATTTT. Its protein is CASSLGTGNQPQHF.

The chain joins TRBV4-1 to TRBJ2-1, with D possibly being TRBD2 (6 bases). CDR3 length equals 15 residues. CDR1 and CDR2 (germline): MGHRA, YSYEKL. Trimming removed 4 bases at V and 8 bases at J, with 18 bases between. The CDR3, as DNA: TGCGCCAGCAGCCCCTTATTTCGGGAGACAGATGAGCAGTTCTTC. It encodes CASSPLFRETDEQFF.

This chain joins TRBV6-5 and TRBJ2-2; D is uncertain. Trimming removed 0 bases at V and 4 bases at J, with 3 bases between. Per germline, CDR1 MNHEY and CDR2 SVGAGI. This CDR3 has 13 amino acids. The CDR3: CASSYSTTGELFF. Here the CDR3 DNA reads TGTGCCAGCAGTTACTCTACCACCGGGGAGCTGTTTTTT.

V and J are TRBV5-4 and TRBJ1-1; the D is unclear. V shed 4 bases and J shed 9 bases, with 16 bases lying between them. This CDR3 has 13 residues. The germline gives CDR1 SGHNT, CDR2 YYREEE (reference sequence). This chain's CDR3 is CASSGRTDGQAFF. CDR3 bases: TGTGCCAGCAGCGGTAGGACCGACGGCCAAGCTTTCTTT.